This entry is about one T cell receptor (beta chain). This clone was picked up one time. No cognate antigen has been identified for it. No base-level quality is on record; no much larger clone is a single base apart. This sample is part of a study of graft-versus-host responses after intestinal transplantation (dated by TCRdb to 2020 to 2023). For the wider study: The transplants that recipients got were multivisceral, liver-intestinal, or isolated intestinal. A peak of at least 4% donor T cells among recipient peripheral blood mononuclear cells was the definition used for donor T cell macrochimerism. Alloreactive clones were identified by sequencing pre-transplant mixed lymphocyte reaction products and comparing these products with unstimulated pre-transplant donor and recipient T cells. The cohort enrolled some 23 intestinal transplant recipients including one retransplant, and a few patients lacking pretransplant specimens were excluded. Rather than being sequenced by the commercial service, samples from a few later patients were sequenced in-house on an Illumina MiSeq and processed with MiXCR. Bulk TCR-beta CDR3 sequencing was used to track graft-versus-host and host-versus-graft alloreactive T cell clones in the graft, circulation and bone marrow after intestinal transplantation. Every recipient was given anti-thymocyte globulin induction, followed by roughly 3 years of maintenance tacrolimus and steroids.

Including cysteine and phenylalanine, the CDR3 has 15 amino acids. The kept DNA is CDR3 alone, 45 bases in frame from the first base. The germline V gene (reference sequence) yields LNHDA for CDR1 and SQIVND for CDR2. A distance of 11 bases separates the germline ends of V and J, which lose 3 bases and 1 base respectively. Preparation of the library involved the immunoSEQ multiplex PCR assay. For most patients, genomic DNA was isolated with the Qiagen DNeasy Blood and Tissue Kit and sent frozen to Adaptive Biotechnologies for TCR sequencing. Adaptive Biotechnologies carried out high-throughput TCR-beta CDR3 sequencing of genomic DNA for most patients. Under the source paper's analysis protocol: TCR sequencing data were retrieved from Adaptive's ImmunoSEQ software for more than 15 patients, whereas a few other patients were processed with MiXCR and VDJtools. To correct CD4 versus CD8 sorting errors, any sequence found in both subsets at a frequency ratio below 5:1 was removed. CDR3 nucleotide sequences shared by donor and recipient were removed because the origin of these sequences could not be assigned. To count as alloreactive, a clone needed at least 2-fold expansion over unstimulated cells and a minimum CFSE-low frequency of 0.002% (template counts) or 0.001% (read counts). A clone was considered mappable if detected in the sequenced pre-transplant spleen, lymph node, or MLR CFSE-low populations of the donor or recipient. Cumulative frequency of alloreactive clones was calculated as a percentage of all sequences weighted by copy number. In TCRdb, the immuneACCESS table is reduced to in-frame sequences with V and J assigned. These tables do not hold every clone; where another copy was compared, an unresolved V gene accounts for under half, and the others remain unexplained. D and trimming come from the DNA, and the V and J calls and clone size come from that table. Here the sample has about 120,000 clones; about 93% occur a single time. Roughly 0.11% of the sample is held by the ten biggest clonotypes.

In the paper's terms, the time point label means: cells obtained before transplantation from donor or recipient. CD3+CD4+ and CD3+CD8+ populations were FACS-sorted from unstimulated pre-transplant donor and recipient cells taken from spleen or lymph nodes. Paper-wide results and their limitations: GvH clones were detected in recipient bone marrow, and some appeared earlier in ileal mucosa or blood, consistent with an intestinal mucosal origin. The relatively low number and heterogeneity of intestinal transplant patients limited the conclusions. In patients with donor T cell macrochimerism, the allografts had high GvH to HvG T cell clonal ratios. Early after transplant, peak levels of circulating GvH clones were associated with declines in HvG clones.

The TCR sequence derives from a human donor who received an intestinal transplant. The chain is assembled from TRBV19 and TRBJ2-3, with the D segment identity uncertain. The sequencing here drew on unstimulated CD4+ T cells sorted from spleen or lymph node cells, taken before intestinal transplant. The CDR3 reads as follows: CASSMRSRGTDTQYF. The base sequence is TGTGCCAGTAGTATGCGGTCCCGGGGCACAGATACGCAGTATTTT.